These 22 T cell receptor beta chains were all obtained from the same sample, sequenced in a study of T-cell reconstitution after alpha-beta-depleted transplantation in children (TCRdb year 2016). Overall study outcomes, separate from this receptor: The apparently early recovery of alphabetaT-cell counts about two months after transplant reportedly depended on only several hundred rapidly expanded clones that came from non-depleted graft cells.

What these receptors recognize is not known. Sample time point, as interpreted from the label and publication: day 60 (about 2 months) after transplantation. The treatment or condition label on this specimen signifies: allogeneic hematopoietic cell transplantation with graft depleted of TCRalphabeta T cells and CD19 B cells. Library generation was performed with PCR. Sequencing was carried out with an Illumina HiSeq 2500. TCR library preparation used molecular barcoding, with unique molecular identifiers applied to normalize quantification of the TCRbeta repertoire. TCRdb reanalyzed the raw reads on its own, using fastp at Q25 for trimming and MiXCR for clone calling, and kept in-frame beta chains. Rows with a matching CDR3 protein are joined into one entry that keeps the most common DNA and genes. The sample yields roughly 32,000 distinct CDR3 sequences; nearly 6.5% were counted once. The ten biggest clones cover 25% to 30% of the sample.

Source: peripheral blood, taken 60 days after TCRalphabeta/CD19-depleted stem cell transplant. The receptors derive from a child less than two years old who had a stem cell transplant for acute myeloid leukemia, so the T cells may come from the graft donor.

This clonotype was seen at least ten times. This sequence joins TRBV28 and TRBJ2-2; D remains unclear. Between the trimmed V and J ends, which lost 2 bases and 1 base, there was a span of 14 bases. Germline CDR1 reads MDHEN; CDR2 reads SYDVKM. This CDR3 region has 17 residues. The CDR3 sequence is CASSLVTKYKNTGELFF. CDR3 DNA: TGTGCCAGCAGTTTAGTTACAAAGTACAAGAACACCGGGGAGCTGTTTTTT.

This clonotype has a count of ten or more. The rearrangement links TRBV12-3 or TRBV12-4 to TRBJ1-1; D not resolved. The CDR3 is 13 amino acids. Trimming shortened V by 2 bases and J by 0 bases, and 4 bases separated the two germline ends. The CDR3 spells CASSLSVNTEAFF. The CDR3 DNA reads as TGTGCCAGCAGTTTATCGGTGAACACTGAAGCTTTCTTT.

In this sample, this clonotype turned up many times. This chain joins TRBV19 and TRBJ2-2, with 8 bases lining up with TRBD1. The CDR3 contains 14 residues. Germline V gene sequence: CDR1 LNHDA, CDR2 SQIVND (reference sequence). Trimming took 7 bases from V and 11 from J; bases not matched to a gene: 12. The CDR3 protein is CASTTQGALTELFF. CDR3 nucleotide sequence: TGTGCCAGTACCACTCAGGGGGCGTTAACAGAGCTGTTTTTT.

This clonotype was detected many times. The chain uses TRBV28 and TRBJ2-3; D might be TRBD1 (5 bases). V was pared by 6 bases and J by 5 bases, with 18 bases between. Germline V gene data show CDR1 as MDHEN and CDR2 as SYDVKM. This CDR3 has 15 amino acids. This CDR3 reads CASRLSGRVGDTQYF. In DNA, the CDR3 is TGTGCCAGCAGGCTTTCAGGCAGGGTAGGAGATACGCAGTATTTT.

This clonotype came up many times. The V gene is TRBV4-3, the J gene TRBJ2-5; 8 bases fit TRBD1. CDR3 length: 14 residues. V dropped 3 bases and J dropped 5; count of bases not matched to a gene: 5. The germline gives CDR1 LGHNA, CDR2 YSLEER. DNA for the CDR3: TGCGCCAGCAGCCAGGGGACAGGATGGGAGACCCAGTACTTC. It is translated as CASSQGTGWETQYF.

The chain uses TRBV30 and TRBJ2-5; D may be TRBD1 (7 bases). Between the trimmed V and J ends, which lost 0 bases and 1 base, there was a span of 12 bases. The CDR3 has 15 amino acids. Germline values: CDR1 GTSNPN, CDR2 SVGIG (reference sequence). CDR3 loop: CAWSVAGGTQETQYF. In nucleotides, the CDR3 is TGTGCCTGGAGTGTGGCAGGGGGGACCCAAGAGACCCAGTACTTC.

A few counts support this clonotype. This chain connects TRBV14 to TRBJ2-5; 12 nucleotides line up with TRBD2. The germline gives CDR1 SGHDN, CDR2 FVKESK. The CDR3 spans 16 residues. V trimming: 5 bases; J trimming: 3 bases; junction bases outside the gene matches: 7. Here the CDR3 DNA reads TGTGCCAGCAGCGTACGGACTAGCGGGATTAAAGAGACCCAGTACTTC. It yields the protein CASSVRTSGIKETQYF. The full variable domain, in which reference TRBV14 and TRBJ2-5 provide the parts outside the CDR3, is EAGVTQFPSHSVIEKGQTVTLRCDPISGHDNLYWYRRVMGKEIKFLLHFVKESKQDESGMPNNRFLAERTGGTYSTLKVQPAELEDSGVYFCASSVRTSGIKETQYFGPGTRLLVL.

As for this clonotype: It is unclear where the CDR3 begins or ends on the DNA, so no DNA is shown, and the CDR3 is as TCRdb lists it. The chain is built from TRBV7-5 and TRBJ2-7; no check of the table's D call, TRBD2, against the DNA was made. TRBV7-5 is reported as a pseudogene. Both ends counted, the CDR3 spans 19 residues. CDR3 sequence: CVPVPAAASRLGERYEQYF.

This clonotype was counted a single time. V and J are TRBV20-1 and TRBJ2-3; possible D gene TRBD1, 5 bases. The CDR3 runs to 15 residues. Germline values: CDR1 DFQATT, CDR2 SNEGSKA (reference sequence). V lost 8 bases to trimming and J lost 9 bases, with 27 bases between them. The CDR3 nucleotides read TGCAGTTGGGGCCTGGCAACGGGCCTCAGAGGCACGCAGTATTTT. Amino acids: CSWGLATGLRGTQYF.

This clonotype was found many times. The chain joins TRBV28 to TRBJ2-5; 8 nucleotides align to TRBD1. The CDR3 sequence is 14 residues long. In germline, CDR1 is MDHEN, CDR2 SYDVKM. The ends lost 1 base at V and 5 bases at J; junction bases unmatched: 3. The DNA for the CDR3 is TGTGCCAGCAGTTTATCAGGGGGCAAGGAGACCCAGTACTTC. Amino acid sequence: CASSLSGGKETQYF.

With respect to this clonotype: This sequence may be a read error, since a much larger clone differs from it by one base. This chain joins TRBV5-6 and TRBJ2-7, with D possibly matching TRBD1 (6 bases). The CDR3 runs 14 residues. V lost 7 bases to trimming and J lost 3 bases, with 17 bases between them. Germline values: CDR1 SGHDT, CDR2 YYEEEE. The CDR3 loop is CASGPPGHFYEQYF. The CDR3 DNA sequence: TGTGCCAGCGGCCCTCCGGGACACTTCTACGAGCAGTACTTC.

At least ten counts were recorded for this clonotype. V usage is TRBV30 and J usage is TRBJ2-3; 9 nucleotides line up with TRBD2. Germline assignment: CDR1 GTSNPN and CDR2 SVGIG (reference sequence). There are 16 residues in the CDR3. The trim removed 0 bases at V and 4 bases at J, leaving 8 bases unmatched. For the CDR3, the DNA is TGTGCCTGGAGTGTACGAAGCGGGAGGTGGGCAGATACGCAGTATTTT. It yields the protein CAWSVRSGRWADTQYF.

In this sample, this clonotype turned up many times. V usage is TRBV6-5 and J usage is TRBJ2-7; D unclear. This CDR3 has 15 residues. V lost 2 bases, J lost 1 base, and 12 bases lay in between. The V gene's germline CDR1 is MNHEY and CDR2 SVGAGI. The CDR3 nucleotides read TGTGCCAGCAGTTACGGAGACCTCGGGTCCTACGAGCAGTACTTC. This sequence encodes CASSYGDLGSYEQYF.

This clonotype has ten or more counts. The gene calls are TRBV12-3 or TRBV12-4 and TRBJ2-2; D is ambiguous. The CDR3 runs 12 residues. V lost 5 bases and J lost 6, with 7 bases in between. CDR3 in amino acids: CASSPGAGELFF. The CDR3 DNA follows: TGTGCCAGCAGTCCTGGGGCCGGGGAGCTGTTTTTT.

Many counts were recorded for this clonotype. The chain combines TRBV7-3 with TRBJ2-1; TRBD1 agrees at 10 bases. CDR1 SGHTA and CDR2 FQGTGA come from the germline V gene. V gave up 0 bases and J gave up 6 bases; unmatched junction bases: 5. There are 16 residues in the CDR3. The CDR3 loop is CASSLTGQGVGNEQFF. CDR3 bases: TGTGCCAGCAGCTTAACAGGACAGGGGGTAGGCAATGAGCAGTTCTTC.

This CDR3 is CASSQLGPPHEAFF. DNA for the CDR3: TGCGCCAGCAGCCAACTAGGACCCCCGCATGAAGCTTTCTTT. This sequence joins TRBV4-1 and TRBJ1-1; D call uncertain. The V end lost 2 bases, the J end lost 7 bases, and 14 bases lay between the germline ends. The CDR3 contains 14 residues. CDR1 and CDR2 (germline): MGHRA, YSYEKL.

This clonotype was observed at least ten times. The rearrangement uses TRBV9 and TRBJ2-7, with D hard to call. Between the trimmed V and J ends, which lost 4 bases and 5 bases, there was a span of 19 bases. The CDR3 spans 15 residues. The germline V gene encodes CDR1 SGDLS and CDR2 YYNGEE. CDR3 loop: CASSPDDNLVHEQYF. The CDR3 DNA reads as TGTGCCAGCAGCCCGGATGACAATTTGGTCCACGAGCAGTACTTC.

This clonotype was detected ten times or more. The chain couples TRBV5-1 to TRBJ1-4; weak D call: TRBD1 (6 bases). Germline values: CDR1 SGHRS, CDR2 YFSETQ. CDR3 length: 17 amino acids. The V end lost 0 bases, the J end lost 2 bases, and 14 bases lay between the germline ends. CDR3 in amino acids: CASSLGPTGRTNEKLFF. CDR3 DNA sequence: TGCGCCAGCAGCTTGGGGCCCACAGGGCGGACTAATGAAAAACTGTTTTTT.

This clonotype showed up many times. V gene TRBV4-3 combines with J gene TRBJ1-4, with D tentatively TRBD1 (6 bases). Per the germline V gene, CDR1 is LGHNA and CDR2 is YSLEER. Trimming pared 1 base from V and 16 bases from J, leaving 10 bases between. The CDR3 covers 11 residues. This chain's CDR3 is CASSQGTEQFF. The CDR3, as DNA: TGCGCCAGCAGCCAAGGGACAGAGCAGTTTTTT.

This clonotype was detected ten times or more. The V and J genes are TRBV4-3 and TRBJ2-2, with a possible D match to TRBD2 (6 bases). V dropped 3 bases and J dropped 3 bases, with 11 bases sitting between them. The CDR3 extends over 15 amino acids. Germline V gene data show CDR1 as LGHNA and CDR2 as YSLEER. DNA of the CDR3: TGCGCCAGCAGCCAGGCATGGGGGGACACCGGGGAGCTGTTTTTT. Encoded protein: CASSQAWGDTGELFF.

The table lists this clonotype with many counts. V gene TRBV11-2 combines with J gene TRBJ2-1; no clear D. CDR3 length equals 15 residues. The germline gives CDR1 SGHAT, CDR2 FQNNGV. V lost 0 bases, J lost 3 bases, and 9 bases lay in between. In DNA form, the CDR3 reads TGTGCCAGCAGCTTAGAATATTGGGGCTACAATGAGCAGTTCTTC. This codes for CASSLEYWGYNEQFF.

This clonotype was seen repeatedly, ten times or more. The CDR3 nucleotides are TGCGCCAGCAGCCCTAGTCGAGGCGGGAATCAGCCCCAGCATTTT. Translating gives CASSPSRGGNQPQHF. The rearrangement joins TRBV4-3 to TRBJ1-5; D is ambiguous. The germline V and J ends were trimmed by 4 bases and 4 bases, with 14 bases remaining between them. The germline V gene has CDR1 LGHNA and CDR2 YSLEER. The CDR3 has 15 amino acids.